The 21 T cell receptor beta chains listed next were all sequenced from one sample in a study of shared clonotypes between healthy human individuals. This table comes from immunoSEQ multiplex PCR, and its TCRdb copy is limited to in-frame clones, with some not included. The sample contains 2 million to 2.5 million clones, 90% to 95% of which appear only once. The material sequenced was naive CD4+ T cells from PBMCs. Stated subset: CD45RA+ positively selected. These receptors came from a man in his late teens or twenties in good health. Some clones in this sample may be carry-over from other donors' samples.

CDR3 coding DNA: TGTGCCAGCAGTGAAGCGTGGGGGTATGGCTACACCTTC. Its translation: CASSEAWGYGYTF. The chain is built from TRBV6-1 and TRBJ1-2, with a tentative D call TRBD1 (5 bases). The CDR3 has 13 amino acids. Germline assignment: CDR1 MNHNS and CDR2 SASEGT. V lost 0 bases and J lost 5, with 7 bases in between.

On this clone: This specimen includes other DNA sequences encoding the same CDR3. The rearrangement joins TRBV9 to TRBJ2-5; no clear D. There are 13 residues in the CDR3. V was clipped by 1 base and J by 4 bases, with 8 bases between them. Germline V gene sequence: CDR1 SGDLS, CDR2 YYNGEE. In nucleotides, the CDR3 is TGTGCCAGCAGCGTATTCTTGGGAGAGACCCAGTACTTC. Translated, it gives CASSVFLGETQYF.

CDR3 region: CASRGLVNTGELFF. In nucleotides, the CDR3 is TGTGCCAGCAGAGGACTTGTGAACACCGGGGAGCTGTTTTTT. The V call is TRBV2, the J call TRBJ2-2; tentative D call: TRBD2 (5 bases). Trimming left V 6 bases short and J 1 base short, with 9 bases between. CDR1 is SNHLY, CDR2 FYNNEI, per germline. There are 14 residues in the CDR3.

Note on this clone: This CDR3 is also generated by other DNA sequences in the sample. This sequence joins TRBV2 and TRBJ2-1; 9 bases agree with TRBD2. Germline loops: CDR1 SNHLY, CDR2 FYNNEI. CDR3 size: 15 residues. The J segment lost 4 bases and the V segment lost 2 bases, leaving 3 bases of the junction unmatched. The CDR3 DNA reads TGTGCCAGCAGTGAACTAGCGGGGACGTACAATGAGCAGTTCTTC. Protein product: CASSELAGTYNEQFF.

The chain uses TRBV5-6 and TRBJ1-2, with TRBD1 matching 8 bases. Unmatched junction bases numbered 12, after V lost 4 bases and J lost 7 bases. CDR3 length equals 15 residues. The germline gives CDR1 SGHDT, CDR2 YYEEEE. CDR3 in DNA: TGTGCCAGCAGCCCGGCCCCCCAGGGGGCGCCTGGCTACACCTTC. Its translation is CASSPAPQGAPGYTF.

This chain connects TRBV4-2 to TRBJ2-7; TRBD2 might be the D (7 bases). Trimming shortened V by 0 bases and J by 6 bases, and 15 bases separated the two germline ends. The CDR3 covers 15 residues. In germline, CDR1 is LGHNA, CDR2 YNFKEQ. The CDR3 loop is CASSQERGRAVEQYF. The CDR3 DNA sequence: TGTGCCAGCAGCCAAGAGAGGGGGAGGGCCGTCGAGCAGTACTTC.

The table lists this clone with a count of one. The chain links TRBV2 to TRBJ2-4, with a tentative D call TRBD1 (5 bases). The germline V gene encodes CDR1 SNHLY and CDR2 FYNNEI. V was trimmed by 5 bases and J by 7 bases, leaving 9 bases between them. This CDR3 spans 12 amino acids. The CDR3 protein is CASSRQKNIQYF. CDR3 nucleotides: TGTGCCAGCAGTCGACAGAAGAACATTCAGTACTTC.

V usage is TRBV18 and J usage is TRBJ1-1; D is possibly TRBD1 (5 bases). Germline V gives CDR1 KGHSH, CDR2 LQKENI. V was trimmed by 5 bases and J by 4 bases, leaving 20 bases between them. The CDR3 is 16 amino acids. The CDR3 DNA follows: TGTGCCAGCTCAACCACCGCGACAGCCTCCCCCACTGAAGCTTTCTTT. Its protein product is CASSTTATASPTEAFF.

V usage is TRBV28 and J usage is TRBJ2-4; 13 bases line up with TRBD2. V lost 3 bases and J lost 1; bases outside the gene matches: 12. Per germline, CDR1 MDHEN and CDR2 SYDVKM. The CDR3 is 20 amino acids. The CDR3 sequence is CASSFGILAGGPRAKNIQYF. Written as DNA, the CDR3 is TGTGCCAGCAGTTTTGGGATACTAGCGGGAGGGCCGCGGGCCAAAAACATTCAGTACTTC.

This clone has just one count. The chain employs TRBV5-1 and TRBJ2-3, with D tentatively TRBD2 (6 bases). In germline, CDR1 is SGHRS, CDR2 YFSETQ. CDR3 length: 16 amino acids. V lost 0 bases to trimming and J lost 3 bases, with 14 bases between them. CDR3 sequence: CASSLERAHGTDTQYF. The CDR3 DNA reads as TGCGCCAGCAGCTTGGAGCGGGCGCACGGGACAGATACGCAGTATTTT.

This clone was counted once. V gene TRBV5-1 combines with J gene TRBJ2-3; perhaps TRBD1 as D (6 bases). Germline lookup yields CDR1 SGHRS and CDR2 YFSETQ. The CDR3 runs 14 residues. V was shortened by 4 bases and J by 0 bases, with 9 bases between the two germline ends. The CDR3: CASSGDTSTDTQYF. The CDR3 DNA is TGCGCCAGCAGCGGGGACACAAGCACAGATACGCAGTATTTT.

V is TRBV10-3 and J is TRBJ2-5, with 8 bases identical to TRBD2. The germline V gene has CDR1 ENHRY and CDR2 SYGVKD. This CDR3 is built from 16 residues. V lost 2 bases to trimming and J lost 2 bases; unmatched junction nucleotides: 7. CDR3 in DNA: TGTGCCATCAGTGAGGGTGGCGGGAGGACACAAGAGACCCAGTACTTC. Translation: CAISEGGGRTQETQYF.

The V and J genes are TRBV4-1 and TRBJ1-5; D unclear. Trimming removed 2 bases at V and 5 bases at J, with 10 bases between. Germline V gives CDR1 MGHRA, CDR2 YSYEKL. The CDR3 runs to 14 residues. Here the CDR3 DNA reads TGCGCCAGCAGCCAATACACATTGGATCAGCCCCAGCATTTT. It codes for CASSQYTLDQPQHF.

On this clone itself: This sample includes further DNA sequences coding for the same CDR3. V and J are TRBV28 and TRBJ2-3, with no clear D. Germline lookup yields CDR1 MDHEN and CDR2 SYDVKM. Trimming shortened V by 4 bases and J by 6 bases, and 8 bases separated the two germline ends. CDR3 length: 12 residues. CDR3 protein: CASSSSRDTQYF. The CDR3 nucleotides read TGTGCCAGCAGTTCCTCCAGGGATACGCAGTATTTT.

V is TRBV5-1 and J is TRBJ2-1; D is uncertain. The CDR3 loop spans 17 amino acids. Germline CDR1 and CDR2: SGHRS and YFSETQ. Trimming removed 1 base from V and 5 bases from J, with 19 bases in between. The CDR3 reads CASSLLRRNVWDNEQFF. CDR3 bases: TGCGCCAGCAGCTTGTTGCGCAGGAACGTTTGGGACAATGAGCAGTTCTTC.

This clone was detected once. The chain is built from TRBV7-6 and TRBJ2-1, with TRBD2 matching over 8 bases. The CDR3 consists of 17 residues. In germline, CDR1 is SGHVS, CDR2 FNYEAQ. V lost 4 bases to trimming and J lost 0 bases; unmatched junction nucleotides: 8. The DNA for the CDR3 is TGTGCCAGCAGCTCCCGGTTTAGCGGGGCCTCCTACAATGAGCAGTTCTTC. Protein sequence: CASSSRFSGASYNEQFF. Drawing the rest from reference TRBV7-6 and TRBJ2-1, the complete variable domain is GAGVSQSPRYKVTKRGQDVALRCDPISGHVSLYWYRQALGQGPEFLTYFNYEAQQDKSGLPNDRFSAERPEGSISTLTIQRTEQRDSAMYRCASSSRFSGASYNEQFFGPGTRLTVL.

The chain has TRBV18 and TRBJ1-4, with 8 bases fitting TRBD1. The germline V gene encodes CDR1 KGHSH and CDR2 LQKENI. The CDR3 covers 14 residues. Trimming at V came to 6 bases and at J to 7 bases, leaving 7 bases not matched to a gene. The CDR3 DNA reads TGTGCCAGCTCTTCAGGGACAGGAGTTGAAAAACTGTTTTTT. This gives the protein CASSSGTGVEKLFF.

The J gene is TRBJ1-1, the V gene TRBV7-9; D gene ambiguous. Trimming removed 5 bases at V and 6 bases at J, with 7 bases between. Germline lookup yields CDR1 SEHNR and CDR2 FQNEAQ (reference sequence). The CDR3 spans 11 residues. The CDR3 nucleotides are TGTGCCAGCAGCCCCCCCGCTGAAGCTTTCTTT. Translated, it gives CASSPPAEAFF. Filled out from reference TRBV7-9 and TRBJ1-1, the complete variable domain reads DTGVSQNPRHKITKRGQNVTFRCDPISEHNRLYWYRQTLGQGPEFLTYFQNEAQLEKSRLLSDRFSAERPKGSFSTLEIQRTEQGDSAMYLCASSPPAEAFFGQGTRLTVV.

Here the CDR3 reads CASSESGTGVYNEQFF. CDR3 coding DNA: TGTGCCAGCAGTGAATCGGGGACGGGAGTCTACAATGAGCAGTTCTTC. The V gene is TRBV25-1, the J gene TRBJ2-1, with TRBD2 as a possible D gene (6 bases). CDR3 length equals 16 residues. Trimming shortened V by 1 base and J by 3 bases, and 13 bases separated the two germline ends. Germline CDR1 reads MGHDK; CDR2 reads SYGVNS.

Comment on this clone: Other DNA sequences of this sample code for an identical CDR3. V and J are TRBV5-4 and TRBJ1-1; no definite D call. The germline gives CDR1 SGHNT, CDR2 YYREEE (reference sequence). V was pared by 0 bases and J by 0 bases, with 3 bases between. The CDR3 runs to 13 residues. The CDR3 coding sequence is TGTGCCAGCAGCTTGGGAGTGAACACTGAAGCTTTCTTT. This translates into CASSLGVNTEAFF. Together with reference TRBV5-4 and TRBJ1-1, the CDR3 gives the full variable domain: ETGVTQSPTHLIKTRGQQVTLRCSSQSGHNTVSWYQQALGQGPQFIFQYYREEENGRGNFPPRFSGLQFPNYSSELNVNALELDDSALYLCASSLGVNTEAFFGQGTRLTVV.

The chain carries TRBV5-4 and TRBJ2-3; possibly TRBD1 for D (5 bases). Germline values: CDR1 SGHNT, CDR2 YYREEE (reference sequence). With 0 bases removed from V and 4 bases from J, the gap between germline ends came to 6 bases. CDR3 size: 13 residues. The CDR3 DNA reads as TGTGCCAGCAGCTTGGAGGGGTCAGATACGCAGTATTTT. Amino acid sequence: CASSLEGSDTQYF.